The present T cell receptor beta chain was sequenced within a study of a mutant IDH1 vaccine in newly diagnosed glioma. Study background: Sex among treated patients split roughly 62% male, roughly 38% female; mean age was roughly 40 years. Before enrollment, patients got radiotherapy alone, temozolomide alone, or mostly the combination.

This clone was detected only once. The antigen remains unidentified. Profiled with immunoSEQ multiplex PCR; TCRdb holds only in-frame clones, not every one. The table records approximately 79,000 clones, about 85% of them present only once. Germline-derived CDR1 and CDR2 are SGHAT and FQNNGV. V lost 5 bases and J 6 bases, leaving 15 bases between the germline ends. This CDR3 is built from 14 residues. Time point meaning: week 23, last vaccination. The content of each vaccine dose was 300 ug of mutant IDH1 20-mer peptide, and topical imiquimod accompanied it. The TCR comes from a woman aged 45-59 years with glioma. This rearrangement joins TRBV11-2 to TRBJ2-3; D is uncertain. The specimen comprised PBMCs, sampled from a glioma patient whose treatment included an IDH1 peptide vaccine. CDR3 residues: CASSPSGSWDTQYF. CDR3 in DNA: TGTGCCAGCAGCCCCTCGGGCTCCTGGGATACGCAGTATTTT.